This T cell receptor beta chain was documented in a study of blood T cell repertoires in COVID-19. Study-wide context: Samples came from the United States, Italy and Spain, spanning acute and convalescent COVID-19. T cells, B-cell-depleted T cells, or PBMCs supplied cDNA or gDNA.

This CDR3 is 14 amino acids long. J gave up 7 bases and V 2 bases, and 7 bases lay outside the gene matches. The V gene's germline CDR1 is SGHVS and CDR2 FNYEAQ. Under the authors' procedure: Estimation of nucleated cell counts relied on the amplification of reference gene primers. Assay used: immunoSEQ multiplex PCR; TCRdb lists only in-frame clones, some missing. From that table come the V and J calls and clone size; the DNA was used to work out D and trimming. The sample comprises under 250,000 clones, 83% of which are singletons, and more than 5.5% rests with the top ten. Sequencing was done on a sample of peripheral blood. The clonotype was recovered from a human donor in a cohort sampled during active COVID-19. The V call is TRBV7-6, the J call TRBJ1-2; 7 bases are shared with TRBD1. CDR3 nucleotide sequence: TGTGCCAGCAGCTTATCCGACAGGGTGGCTGGCTACACCTTC. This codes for CASSLSDRVAGYTF. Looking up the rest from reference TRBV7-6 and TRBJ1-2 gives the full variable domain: GAGVSQSPRYKVTKRGQDVALRCDPISGHVSLYWYRQALGQGPEFLTYFNYEAQQDKSGLPNDRFSAERPEGSISTLTIQRTEQRDSAMYRCASSLSDRVAGYTFGSGTRLTVV.